These T cell receptor beta chains were read from a single sample in a study of B cell selection in AIRE deficiency. Clones were read by immunoSEQ multiplex PCR, and TCRdb kept only the in-frame ones, dropping some. Here the sample spans roughly 25,000 clones, around 95% being singletons. The sample was CD4+CD127+ conventional T cells sorted from PBMCs. The receptors shown here come from a human donor in good health. Each CDR3 is given with its conserved first and last residue. D genes are given only for firm matches. Clone size is given for some rows only: seen once, a few or many times, or a class if the clone is expanded.

clone_size	v_call	d_call	j_call	cdr3_nt	cdr3_aa
.	TRBV19	.	TRBJ2-5	TGTGCCAGTAGTATAGATCATAAAGGACAGCGCTCAGCAACCCAGTACTTC	CASSIDHKGQRSATQYF
.	TRBV7-3	.	TRBJ2-2	TGTGCCAGCAGTTTAAAGATCGGCACCGGGGAGCTGTTTTTT	CASSLKIGTGELFF
.	TRBV2	.	TRBJ1-2	TGTGCCAGCAGTGTTATGCCCGATTCGAACTATGGCTACACCTTC	CASSVMPDSNYGYTF
once	TRBV21-1	.	TRBJ1-2	TGTGCCAGCAGCAGGTTGGGGAGGGGCAACTATGGCTACACCTTC	CASSRLGRGNYGYTF
once	TRBV21-1	.	TRBJ2-3	TGTGCCAGCAGCAATTTTCGGGGGCGCTCCACAGATACGCAGTATTTT	CASSNFRGRSTDTQYF
.	TRBV7-3	TRBD1	TRBJ2-3	TGTGCCAGCAGCCGAGACAGGGGGGATACGCAGTATTTT	CASSRDRGDTQYF
.	TRBV30	.	TRBJ1-1	TGTGCCTGGGGAAATACTGAAGCTTTCTTT	CAWGNTEAFF
.	TRBV18	.	TRBJ1-5	TGTGCCAGCTCTCCTACTGACGATCAGCCCCAGCATTTT	CASSPTDDQPQHF
.	TRBV2	.	TRBJ2-7	TGTGCCAGCAGGCCGGACTGGGCCGGGGGCGAGCAGTACTTC	CASRPDWAGGEQYF
.	TRBV28	TRBD1	TRBJ1-2	TGTGCCAGCAGGGGATGGGACAGGGCCCATGGCTACACCTTC	CASRGWDRAHGYTF
once	TRBV6-9	.	TRBJ2-7	TGTGCCAGCAGGCCCACGAGCTACGAGCAGTACTTC	CASRPTSYEQYF
.	TRBV19	.	TRBJ1-6	TGTGCCAGTAACGGACTCGGGGGATATTCACCCCTCCACTTT	CASNGLGGYSPLHF
.	TRBV9	TRBD2	TRBJ2-1	TGTGCCAGCAGCGTCCCTAGCGGGAGTGAAGGGAATGAGCAGTTCTTC	CASSVPSGSEGNEQFF
.	TRBV10-3	TRBD2	TRBJ2-1	TGTGCCATCAGTGATTCAGGACTAGCGGGAACCTACAATGAGCAGTTCTTC	CAISDSGLAGTYNEQFF
.	TRBV11-3	TRBD2	TRBJ2-7	TGTGCCAGCAGCCAGCGGGACTTACTCTCCTACGAGCAGTACTTC	CASSQRDLLSYEQYF
.	TRBV7-2	.	TRBJ1-3	TGTGCCAGCAGCTTACCACAGCTAGGAAACACCATATATTTT	CASSLPQLGNTIYF
.	TRBV5-4	.	TRBJ1-5	TGTGCCAGCAGCCAAGCGCCACTTGACAGTAGCAATCAGCCCCAGCATTTT	CASSQAPLDSSNQPQHF
.	TRBV4-2	.	TRBJ1-4	TGTGCCAGCAGCCAAGACCCTCGGCCCGGGACCGCAATTCTGTTTTTT	CASSQDPRPGTAILFF
.	TRBV13	TRBD1	TRBJ2-1	TGTGCCAGCAGCATCCGACAGGGTGCCTTTCCTTACAATGAGCAGTTCTTC	CASSIRQGAFPYNEQFF
once	TRBV30	.	TRBJ1-1	TGTGCCTGGAGTCCTGGGACGGACTCGAACACTGAAGCTTTCTTT	CAWSPGTDSNTEAFF
.	TRBV10-3	.	TRBJ2-1	TGTGCCATCGAGGGCTCCTACAATGAGCAGTTCTTC	CAIEGSYNEQFF
.	TRBV7-7	.	TRBJ2-1	TGTGCCAGCAGCCACGGACAGAACAATGAGCAGTTCTTC	CASSHGQNNEQFF
.	TRBV30	.	TRBJ1-6	TGTGCTTTCTCTTGGGTCCGCTCCTATAATTCACCCCTCCACTTT	CAFSWVRSYNSPLHF
once	TRBV2	.	TRBJ2-2	TGTGCCAGCGCTCCGGTACAGGGCCACACCGGGGAGCTGTTTTTT	CASAPVQGHTGELFF
.	TRBV9	.	TRBJ1-1	TGTGCCAGCAGCGTAGGGGGCGGTTTCTCTGAAGCTTTCTTT	CASSVGGGFSEAFF
.	TRBV5-4	.	TRBJ2-5	TGTGCCAGCAGCTCTGGGGGCAGGGATTTTTGGGAGACCCAGTACTTC	CASSSGGRDFWETQYF
.	TRBV15	.	TRBJ1-4	TGTGCCACCAGCGGGGGCCTCATGTCAACTAATGAAAAACTGTTTTTT	CATSGGLMSTNEKLFF
.	TRBV21-1	.	TRBJ1-1	TGTGCCAGCATCCCACGGCTATTGGACAGGGTGGGGGGTGAAGCTTTCTTT	CASIPRLLDRVGGEAFF
.	TRBV6-6	.	TRBJ2-3	TGTGCAAGCACGGGCCAGATGGGAACAGATACGCAGTATTTT	CASTGQMGTDTQYF
.	TRBV2	TRBD2	TRBJ2-1	TGTGCCAGCAGTGACGGGGGGGAAGATGAGCAGTTCTTC	CASSDGGEDEQFF
.	TRBV5-4	.	TRBJ2-7	TGTGCCAGCAGCTTTGACAGACTGGGGGAGCAGTACTTC	CASSFDRLGEQYF
.	TRBV4-1	.	TRBJ1-1	TGCGCCAGCAGCCAAAACAGGGTTACTGAAGCTTTCTTT	CASSQNRVTEAFF
once	TRBV2	.	TRBJ2-3	TGTGCCAGCAGTGAAGAATCCCTGAGGTCGACAGATACGCAGTATTTT	CASSEESLRSTDTQYF
.	TRBV2	.	TRBJ1-1	TGTGCCAGCACCAAAATACCGACAGATTTGAACACTGAAGCTTTCTTT	CASTKIPTDLNTEAFF
.	TRBV28	.	TRBJ1-2	TGTGCCATCCTGATTCGCGAGGGTTATGGCTACACCTTC	CAILIREGYGYTF
.	TRBV25-1	TRBD1	TRBJ2-5	TGTGCCAGCAGTATGGGACAGGGCCAAGAGACCCAGTACTTC	CASSMGQGQETQYF
.	TRBV19	TRBD1	TRBJ1-1	TGTGCCAATAGTAACCGGGACAGGGGTATTCCTGAAGCTTTCTTT	CANSNRDRGIPEAFF
once	TRBV11-2	.	TRBJ2-4	TGTGCCAGCAGCTTAGATTGGGCTCTAACAGCTTTAGCCAAAAACATTCAGTACTTC	CASSLDWALTALAKNIQYF
.	TRBV7-9	TRBD2	TRBJ2-5	TGTGCCAGCCGGGCTCGGCTAGCGGGAGGGACCCAGTACTTC	CASRARLAGGTQYF
.	TRBV18	TRBD1	TRBJ2-5	TGTGCCAGCTCACCATTCGTGGGGACAGGGGTAGAGACCCAGTACTTC	CASSPFVGTGVETQYF
.	TRBV6-6	.	TRBJ2-7	TGTGCCAGCAGTTACGGATATGGACCGATCTACGAGCAGTACTTC	CASSYGYGPIYEQYF
.	TRBV29-1	.	TRBJ2-3	TGCAGCGTTGGATCGGGTCCGGGCACAGATACGCAGTATTTT	CSVGSGPGTDTQYF
.	TRBV9	TRBD2	TRBJ2-3	TGTGCCAGCAGCTTGGTTAGCGGGGTCTCTAGCACAGATACGCAGTATTTT	CASSLVSGVSSTDTQYF
.	TRBV19	.	TRBJ1-6	TGTGCCAGTAGTATATTCGCCAGCTCCTATAATTCACCCCTCCACTTT	CASSIFASSYNSPLHF
.	TRBV10-3	TRBD2	TRBJ2-3	TGTGCCATCAGTGAGGCCCGGCGGGAGATCGGCACAGATACGCAGTATTTT	CAISEARREIGTDTQYF